A single sample is the source of the 9 T cell receptor beta chains below, sequenced in a study of blood T cell repertoires in COVID-19. The protocol was immunoSEQ multiplex PCR, while the TCRdb copy is restricted to in-frame clones and leaves out a portion. The profile shows 140,000 or so clones, 85% to 90% of them singletons. The sequenced material came from peripheral blood. These receptors came from a woman in her fifties or sixties with active COVID-19.

This clone was seen only a few times. This rearrangement joins TRBV7-8 to TRBJ1-3, with D perhaps TRBD1 (6 bases). Trimming cost V 4 bases and J 5 bases, with 9 bases left between them. The length of the CDR3 is 13 residues. Germline loops: CDR1 SGHVS, CDR2 FQNEAQ. The CDR3 DNA sequence: TGTGCCAGCAGCTCGACAGGCCGAAACACCATATATTTT. Its translation is CASSSTGRNTIYF.

This chain connects TRBV20-1 to TRBJ2-3; 12 bases are shared with TRBD2. V lost 3 bases to trimming and J lost 2 bases; unmatched junction nucleotides: 3. CDR3 length equals 15 residues. Germline V gives CDR1 DFQATT, CDR2 SNEGSKA (reference sequence). This chain's CDR3 is CSASLAGGITDTQYF. The CDR3 DNA is TGCAGTGCTAGTCTAGCGGGAGGGATCACAGATACGCAGTATTTT.

This clone has just one count. The genes are TRBV11-2 and TRBJ2-5, with 7 bases fitting TRBD1. Germline CDR1 reads SGHAT; CDR2 reads FQNNGV. Trimming removed 0 bases from V and 7 bases from J; junction bases left unmatched: 5. This CDR3 has 14 amino acids. In DNA form, the CDR3 reads TGTGCCAGCAGCTTAGATCGATGGACAGGGACCCAGTACTTC. Amino acid sequence: CASSLDRWTGTQYF.

J is TRBJ1-2 and V is TRBV5-1, with D maybe TRBD1 (6 bases). Per germline, CDR1 SGHRS and CDR2 YFSETQ. The germline V and J ends were trimmed by 0 bases and 9 bases, with 21 bases remaining between them. The CDR3 extends over 16 amino acids. CDR3 amino acids: CASSLVTGGRPYRYTF. The CDR3 DNA reads as TGCGCCAGCAGCTTGGTGACGGGGGGCAGACCCTACCGCTACACCTTC.

CDR3 coding DNA: TGTGCCAGCAGCTTGAAGTACAGCAGGGCGGGGAATGAAAAACTGTTTTTT. Encoded protein: CASSLKYSRAGNEKLFF. The V gene is TRBV5-6, the J gene TRBJ1-4; TRBD1 might be the D (5 bases). CDR1 and CDR2 from the germline V gene are SGHDT and YYEEEE. V shed 1 base and J shed 5 bases, with 18 bases lying between them. The CDR3 runs 17 residues.

The chain combines TRBV2 with TRBJ1-4, with D uncertain. The CDR3 is 14 residues long. V lost 6 bases, J lost 4 bases, and 12 bases lay in between. The germline CDR1 and CDR2 sequences are SNHLY and FYNNEI. In DNA form, the CDR3 reads TGTGCCAGCAGGGTCACCGGGAGTAATGAAAAACTGTTTTTT. It is translated as CASRVTGSNEKLFF.

The V and J genes are TRBV5-1 and TRBJ1-3; tentative D call: TRBD1 (5 bases). Trimming cost V 0 bases and J 3 bases, with 13 bases left between them. CDR3 length equals 16 residues. Germline V gene data show CDR1 as SGHRS and CDR2 as YFSETQ. The CDR3 protein is CASSLVGRTGGNTIYF. CDR3 DNA: TGCGCCAGCAGCTTGGTGGGGCGAACTGGTGGAAACACCATATATTTT.

V gene TRBV6-5 combines with J gene TRBJ2-5; 9 nucleotides agree with TRBD1. Germline lookup yields CDR1 MNHEY and CDR2 SVGAGI. The CDR3 consists of 14 residues. V was clipped by 6 bases and J by 3 bases; unmatched bases: 5. The chain's CDR3 is CASRPDRGKETQYF. The CDR3 DNA sequence: TGTGCCAGCAGACCGGACAGGGGAAAAGAGACCCAGTACTTC.

This chain uses TRBV18 with TRBJ1-3; D might be TRBD1 (5 bases). Germline V gene data show CDR1 as KGHSH and CDR2 as LQKENI. The CDR3 consists of 19 residues. Trimming pared 6 bases from V and 0 bases from J, leaving 24 bases between. The CDR3 spells CASSPILVGAQNSGNTIYF. In DNA form, the CDR3 reads TGTGCCAGCTCCCCTATTCTTGTAGGGGCCCAGAACTCTGGAAACACCATATATTTT. Full variable domain (rest looked up from reference TRBV18 and TRBJ1-3): NAGVMQNPRHLVRRRGQEARLRCSPMKGHSHVYWYRQLPEEGLKFMVYLQKENIIDESGMPKERFSAEFPKEGPSILRIQQVVRGDSAAYFCASSPILVGAQNSGNTIYFGEGSWLTVV.